The 6 T cell receptor beta chains below come from one sample, sequenced in a study of blood T cell repertoires in COVID-19. Assay: immunoSEQ multiplex PCR; the TCRdb copy retains only in-frame clones and omits some. The table includes over 35,000 clones, roughly nine tenths detected once. Sequenced material: peripheral blood. The receptors here all came from a man in his sixties or seventies with active COVID-19.

The chain joins TRBV14 to TRBJ2-1; 10 bases agree with TRBD2. Per germline, CDR1 SGHDN and CDR2 FVKESK. The CDR3 is 16 amino acids. V shed 1 base and J 3 bases; nucleotides not matched to a gene: 3. CDR3: CASSQVLAGDYNEQFF. Here the CDR3 DNA reads TGTGCCAGCAGCCAAGTTCTAGCGGGGGACTACAATGAGCAGTTCTTC.

The chain joins TRBV2 to TRBJ1-1, with 8 bases aligning to TRBD1. Germline V gives CDR1 SNHLY, CDR2 FYNNEI. Trimming removed 8 bases from V and 5 bases from J; junction bases left unmatched: 4. This CDR3 has 12 residues. The CDR3: CASCRGRTEAFF. Written as DNA, the CDR3 is TGTGCCAGCTGCAGGGGGCGGACTGAAGCTTTCTTT. Together with reference TRBV2 and TRBJ1-1, the CDR3 gives the full variable domain: EPEVTQTPSHQVTQMGQEVILRCVPISNHLYFYWYRQILGQKVEFLVSFYNNEISEKSEIFDDQFSVERPDGSNFTLKIRSTKLEDSAMYFCASCRGRTEAFFGQGTRLTVV.

This chain uses TRBV5-1 with TRBJ1-6; D perhaps matches TRBD1 (6 bases). Germline V lookup: CDR1 SGHRS, CDR2 YFSETQ. Trimming shortened V by 4 bases and J by 10 bases, and 15 bases separated the two germline ends. The length of the CDR3 is 14 residues. The CDR3 reads CASSTGGGESPLHF. CDR3 nucleotides: TGCGCCAGCAGCACCGGGGGGGGCGAGTCACCCCTCCACTTT.

V gene TRBV4-3 combines with J gene TRBJ2-1; 9 positions match TRBD2. Germline-derived CDR1 and CDR2 are LGHNA and YSLEER. The CDR3 totals 15 residues. The junction had 9 bases not matched to a gene; V was cut back by 4 bases and J by 8 bases. DNA of the CDR3: TGCGCCAGCAGCCTATCCACCGGGACTAGCCATGAGCAGTTCTTC. It translates to CASSLSTGTSHEQFF.

In DNA, the CDR3 is TGCGCCAGCAGCTTGCGGAGGGGGGGCCGGGAGACCCAGTACTTC. Protein: CASSLRRGGRETQYF. V is TRBV5-1 and J is TRBJ2-5; TRBD2 might be the D (7 bases). The CDR3 has 15 amino acids. Trimming pared 1 base from V and 5 bases from J, leaving 15 bases between. In germline, CDR1 is SGHRS, CDR2 YFSETQ.

CDR3 in amino acids: CASSQIAGTSSHEQYF. The CDR3 DNA is TGTGCCAGCTCTCAGATCGCCGGGACTAGCAGCCACGAGCAGTACTTC. This rearrangement joins TRBV18 to TRBJ2-7; TRBD2 agrees at 9 bases. V trimming: 6 bases; J trimming: 5 bases; junction bases outside the gene matches: 14. CDR1 and CDR2 from the germline V gene are KGHSH and LQKENI. CDR3 length equals 16 residues.